This T cell receptor (beta chain) is drawn from a study of immune heterogeneity within non-small cell lung tumors. Amplification of the TCR beta CDR3 was achieved through multiplex PCR with 32 V and 13 J primers. MiXCR, run by TCRdb on the multiplex PCR reads, gives a single entry per CDR3 protein. Among around 3,400 distinct CDR3 sequences listed, 40% to 60% were seen once. Trimming shortened V by 0 bases and J by 9 bases, and 6 bases separated the two germline ends. This CDR3 spans 13 amino acids. CDR1 is SGHNT and CDR2 is YENEEA in the germline V gene. Bulk tumor genomic DNA constituted the template, at approximately 600 ng per sample. Surgical sampling yielded several biopsies per primary tumor (spaced far apart). The patients were newly diagnosed with non-small cell lung cancer, had not been treated, and had curative surgery. This clonotype ranks as medium-sized.

The genes are TRBV11-3 and TRBJ1-6; D not resolved. Material: lung tumor tissue. The TCR comes from a man aged 55-75 years with non-small cell lung cancer. CDR3 in amino acids: CASSLEAFSPLHF. The CDR3 coding sequence is TGTGCCAGCAGCTTAGAAGCCTTTTCACCCCTCCACTTT.